The source of this T cell receptor beta chain is a study of T cells after posttransplantation cyclophosphamide. V shed 0 bases, J shed 1 base, and the junction held 3 bases outside the gene matches. Germline loops: CDR1 SGHRS, CDR2 YFSETQ. The CDR3 sequence is 16 residues long. This clone has a handful of counts. The antigen remains unidentified. Clones were sequenced by immunoSEQ multiplex PCR, and TCRdb holds only the in-frame ones, with some missing. The data show about 24,000 clones, with none appearing a single time. Study-level points and caveats: Donor-recipient repertoire similarity was low at 1-2 months, rising over year one. TRB clonality was highly associated with recipient CMV seropositivity and reactivation. Tissue-infiltrating T cells from skin or gut overlapped little with blood T cells.

Sequencing used PBMCs. This chain uses TRBV5-1 with TRBJ2-3; 9 nucleotides line up with TRBD1. The sequence was collected from a woman aged 55-75 years in good health, CMV-negative, and a related stem cell transplant donor. The CDR3 loop reads CASSLERTGGTDTQYF. CDR3 DNA sequence: TGCGCCAGCAGCTTGGAGAGGACAGGGGGCACAGATACGCAGTATTTT.